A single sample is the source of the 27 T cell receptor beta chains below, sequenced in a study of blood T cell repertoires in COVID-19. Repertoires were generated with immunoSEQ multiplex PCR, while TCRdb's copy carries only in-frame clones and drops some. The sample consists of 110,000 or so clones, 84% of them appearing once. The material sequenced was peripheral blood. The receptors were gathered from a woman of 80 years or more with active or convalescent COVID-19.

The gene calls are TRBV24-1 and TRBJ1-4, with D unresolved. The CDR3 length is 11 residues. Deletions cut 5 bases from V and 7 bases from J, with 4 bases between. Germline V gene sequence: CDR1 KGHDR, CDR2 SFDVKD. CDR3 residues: CATSAGEKLFF. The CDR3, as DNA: TGTGCCACCAGTGCAGGTGAAAAACTGTTTTTT.

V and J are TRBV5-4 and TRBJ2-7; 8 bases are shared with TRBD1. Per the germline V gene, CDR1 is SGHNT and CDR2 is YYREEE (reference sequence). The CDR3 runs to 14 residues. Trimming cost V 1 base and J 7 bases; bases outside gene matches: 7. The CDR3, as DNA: TGTGCCAGCAGCTTGAGCCAGGGGGCGGGGGAGCAGTACTTC. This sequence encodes CASSLSQGAGEQYF.

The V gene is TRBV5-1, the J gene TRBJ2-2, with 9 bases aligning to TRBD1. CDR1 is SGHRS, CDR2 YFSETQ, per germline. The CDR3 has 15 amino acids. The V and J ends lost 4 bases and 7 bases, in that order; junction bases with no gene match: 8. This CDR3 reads CASSAGQGMGGELFF. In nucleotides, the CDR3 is TGCGCCAGCAGCGCGGGACAGGGTATGGGCGGGGAGCTGTTTTTT.

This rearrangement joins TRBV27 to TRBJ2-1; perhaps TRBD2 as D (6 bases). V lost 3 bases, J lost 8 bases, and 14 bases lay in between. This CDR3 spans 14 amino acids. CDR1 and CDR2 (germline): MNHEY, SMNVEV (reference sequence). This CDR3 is CASSFRGIVDEQFF. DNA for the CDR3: TGTGCCAGCAGTTTTCGCGGGATAGTGGATGAGCAGTTCTTC.

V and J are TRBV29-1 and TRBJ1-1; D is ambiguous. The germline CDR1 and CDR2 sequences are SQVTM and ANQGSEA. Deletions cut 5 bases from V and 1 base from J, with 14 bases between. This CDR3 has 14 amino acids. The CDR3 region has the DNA TGCAGCGTTACCCTACGAGGGCCGAACACTGAAGCTTTCTTT. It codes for CSVTLRGPNTEAFF.

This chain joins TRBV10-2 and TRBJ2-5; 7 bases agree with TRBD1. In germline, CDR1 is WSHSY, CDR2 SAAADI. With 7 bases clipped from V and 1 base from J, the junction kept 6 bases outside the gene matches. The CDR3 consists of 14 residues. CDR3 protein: CASILGTAQETQYF. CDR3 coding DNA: TGCGCCAGCATCTTGGGGACAGCCCAAGAGACCCAGTACTTC.

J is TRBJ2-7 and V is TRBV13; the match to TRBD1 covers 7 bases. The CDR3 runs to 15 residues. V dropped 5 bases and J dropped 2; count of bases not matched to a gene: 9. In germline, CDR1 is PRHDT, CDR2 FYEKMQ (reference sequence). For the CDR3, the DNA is TGTGCCAGCAGCGGGTACAGGGGCCCCACCTACGAGCAGTACTTC. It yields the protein CASSGYRGPTYEQYF.

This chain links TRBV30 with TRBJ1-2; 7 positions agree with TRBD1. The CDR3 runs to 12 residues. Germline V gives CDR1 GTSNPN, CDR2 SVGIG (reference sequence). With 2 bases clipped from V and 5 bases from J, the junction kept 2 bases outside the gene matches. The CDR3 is CAWSQQGYGYTF. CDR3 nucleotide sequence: TGTGCCTGGAGTCAACAGGGGTATGGCTACACCTTC.

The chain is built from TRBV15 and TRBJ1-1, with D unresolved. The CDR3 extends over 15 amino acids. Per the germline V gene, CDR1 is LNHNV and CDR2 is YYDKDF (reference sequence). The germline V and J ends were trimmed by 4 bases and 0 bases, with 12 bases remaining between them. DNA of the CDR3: TGTGCCACCAGCACCCGGGAGGGATTGAACACTGAAGCTTTCTTT. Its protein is CATSTREGLNTEAFF.

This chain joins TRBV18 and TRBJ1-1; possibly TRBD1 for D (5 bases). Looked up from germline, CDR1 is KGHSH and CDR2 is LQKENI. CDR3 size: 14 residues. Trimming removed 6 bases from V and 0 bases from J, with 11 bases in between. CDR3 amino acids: CASSTGGVNTEAFF. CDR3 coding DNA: TGTGCCAGCTCTACCGGGGGGGTGAACACTGAAGCTTTCTTT.

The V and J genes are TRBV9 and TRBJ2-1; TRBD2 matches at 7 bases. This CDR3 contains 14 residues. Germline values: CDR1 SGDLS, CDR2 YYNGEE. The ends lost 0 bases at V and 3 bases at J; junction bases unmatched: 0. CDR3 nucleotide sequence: TGTGCCAGCAGCGTAGCTAGCGGCTACAATGAGCAGTTCTTC. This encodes CASSVASGYNEQFF. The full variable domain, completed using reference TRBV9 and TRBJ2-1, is DSGVTQTPKHLITATGQRVTLRCSPRSGDLSVYWYQQSLDQGLQFLIQYYNGEERAKGNILERFSAQQFPDLHSELNLSSLELGDSALYFCASSVASGYNEQFFGPGTRLTVL.

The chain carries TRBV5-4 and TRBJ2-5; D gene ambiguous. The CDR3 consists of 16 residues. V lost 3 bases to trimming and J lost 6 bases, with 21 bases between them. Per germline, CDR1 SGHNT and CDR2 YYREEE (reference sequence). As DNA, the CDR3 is TGTGCCAGCAGCTCCGTCAGTTTCGGCGGTGAGAAGACCCAGTACTTC. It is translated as CASSSVSFGGEKTQYF.

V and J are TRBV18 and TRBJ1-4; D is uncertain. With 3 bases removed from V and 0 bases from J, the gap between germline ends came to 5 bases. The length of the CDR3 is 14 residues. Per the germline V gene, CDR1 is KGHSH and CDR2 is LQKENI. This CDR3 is CASSPTATNEKLFF. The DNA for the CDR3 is TGTGCCAGCTCACCTACAGCAACTAATGAAAAACTGTTTTTT.

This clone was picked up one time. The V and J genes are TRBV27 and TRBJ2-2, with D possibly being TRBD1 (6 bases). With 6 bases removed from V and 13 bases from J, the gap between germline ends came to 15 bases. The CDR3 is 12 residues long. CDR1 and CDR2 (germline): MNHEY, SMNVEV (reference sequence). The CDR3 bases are TGTGCCAGCAGCCCGGGCCAGGGGCGGCTGTTTTTT. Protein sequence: CASSPGQGRLFF.

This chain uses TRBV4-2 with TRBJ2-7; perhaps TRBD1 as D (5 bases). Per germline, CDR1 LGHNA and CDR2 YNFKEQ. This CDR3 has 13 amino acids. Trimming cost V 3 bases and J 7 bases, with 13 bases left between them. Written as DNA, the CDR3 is TGTGCCAGCAGCCATGGGGCTAGTTGGGAGCAGTACTTC. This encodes CASSHGASWEQYF.

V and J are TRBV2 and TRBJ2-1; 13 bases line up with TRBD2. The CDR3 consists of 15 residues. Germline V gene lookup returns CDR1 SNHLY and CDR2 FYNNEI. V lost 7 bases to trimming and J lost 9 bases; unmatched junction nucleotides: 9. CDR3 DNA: TGTGCCAGCAAGGATGGGACTAGCGGGATTCTTGAGCAGTTCTTC. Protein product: CASKDGTSGILEQFF.

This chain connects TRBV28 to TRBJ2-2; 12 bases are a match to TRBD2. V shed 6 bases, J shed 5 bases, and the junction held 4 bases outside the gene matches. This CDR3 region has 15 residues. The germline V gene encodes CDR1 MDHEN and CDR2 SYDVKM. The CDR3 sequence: CASSLAGGPTGELFF. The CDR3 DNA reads TGTGCCAGCAGCCTAGCGGGAGGGCCGACCGGGGAGCTGTTTTTT.

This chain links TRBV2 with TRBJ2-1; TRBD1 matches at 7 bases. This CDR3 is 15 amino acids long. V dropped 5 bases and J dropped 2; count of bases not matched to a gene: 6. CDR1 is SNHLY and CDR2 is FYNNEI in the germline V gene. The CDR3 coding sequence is TGTGCCAGCAGTACTACCGGGACAGCCTACAATGAGCAGTTCTTC. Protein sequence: CASSTTGTAYNEQFF.

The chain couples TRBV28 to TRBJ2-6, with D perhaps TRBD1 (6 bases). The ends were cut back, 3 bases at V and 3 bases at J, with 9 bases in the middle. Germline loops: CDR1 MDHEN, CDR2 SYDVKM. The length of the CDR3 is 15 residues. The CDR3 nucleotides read TGTGCCAGCAGTTTTACAGGGAGTGGGGCCAACGTCCTGACTTTC. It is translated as CASSFTGSGANVLTF.

The CDR3 coding sequence is TGTGCCAGCAGTTCCGGGACAGGGGGAGAAAAACTGTTTTTT. This sequence encodes CASSSGTGGEKLFF. The genes are TRBV7-9 and TRBJ1-4; 11 positions match TRBD1. The CDR3 is made up of 14 amino acids. The germline CDR1 and CDR2 sequences are SEHNR and FQNEAQ (reference sequence). Trimming took 6 bases from V and 8 from J; bases not matched to a gene: 5.

CDR3 sequence reads: CASSLAGTKGYTF. The CDR3, as DNA: TGCGCCAGCAGCTTGGCCGGGACAAAAGGCTACACCTTC. This rearrangement joins TRBV5-1 to TRBJ1-2; tentative D call: TRBD1 (6 bases). The ends were cut back, 0 bases at V and 8 bases at J, with 11 bases in the middle. The CDR3 totals 13 residues. The germline gives CDR1 SGHRS, CDR2 YFSETQ.

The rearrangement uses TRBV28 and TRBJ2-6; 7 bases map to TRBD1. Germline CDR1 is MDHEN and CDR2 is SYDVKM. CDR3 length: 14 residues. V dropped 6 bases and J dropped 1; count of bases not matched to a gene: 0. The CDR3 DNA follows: TGTGCCAGCAGGACAGGGTCTGGGGCCAACGTCCTGACTTTC. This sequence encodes CASRTGSGANVLTF.

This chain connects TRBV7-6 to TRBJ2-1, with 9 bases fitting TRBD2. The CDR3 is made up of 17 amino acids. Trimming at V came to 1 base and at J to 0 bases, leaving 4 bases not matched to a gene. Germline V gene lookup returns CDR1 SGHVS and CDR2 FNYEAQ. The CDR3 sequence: CASSLGPSGTSYNEQFF. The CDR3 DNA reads TGTGCCAGCAGCTTAGGGCCTAGCGGGACCTCCTACAATGAGCAGTTCTTC.

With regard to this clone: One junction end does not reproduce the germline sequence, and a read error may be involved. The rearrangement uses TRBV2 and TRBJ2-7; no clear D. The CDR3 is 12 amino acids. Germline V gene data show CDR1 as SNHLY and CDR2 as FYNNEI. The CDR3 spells CASMVIHPRVNF. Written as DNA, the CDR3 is TGTGCCAGCATGGTTATCCACCCCCGCGTGAACTTC.

The CDR3 sequence: CASSDQQGGTDTQYF. In nucleotides, the CDR3 is TGCGCCAGCAGTGACCAACAGGGAGGCACAGATACGCAGTATTTT. The V gene is TRBV10-1, the J gene TRBJ2-3; D might be TRBD1 (6 bases). Germline CDR1 is WNHNN and CDR2 is SYGVQD (reference sequence). The germline V and J ends were trimmed by 3 bases and 1 base, with 11 bases remaining between them. There are 15 residues in the CDR3.

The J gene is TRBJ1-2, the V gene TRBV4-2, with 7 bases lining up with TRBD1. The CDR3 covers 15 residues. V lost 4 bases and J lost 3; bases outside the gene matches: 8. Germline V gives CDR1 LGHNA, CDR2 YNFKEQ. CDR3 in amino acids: CASSPRQGFDYGYTF. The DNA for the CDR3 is TGTGCCAGCAGCCCACGACAGGGTTTCGACTATGGCTACACCTTC.

In DNA, the CDR3 is TGTGCCAGCAGCGTAGCAACAGTTAACACTGAAGCTTTCTTT. It translates to CASSVATVNTEAFF. The gene calls are TRBV9 and TRBJ1-1, with no clear D. The germline V and J ends were trimmed by 0 bases and 2 bases, with 8 bases remaining between them. The CDR3 length is 14 residues. Germline V CDR1 and CDR2: SGDLS, YYNGEE.